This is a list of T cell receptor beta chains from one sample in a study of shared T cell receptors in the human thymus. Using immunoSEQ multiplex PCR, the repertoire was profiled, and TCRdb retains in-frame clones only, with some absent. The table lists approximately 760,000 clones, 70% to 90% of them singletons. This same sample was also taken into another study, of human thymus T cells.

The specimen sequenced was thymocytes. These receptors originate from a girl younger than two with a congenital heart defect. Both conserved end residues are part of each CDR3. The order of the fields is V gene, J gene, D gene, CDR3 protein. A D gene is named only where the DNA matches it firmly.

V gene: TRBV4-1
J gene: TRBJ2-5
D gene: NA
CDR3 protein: CASSQRLLGGETQYF

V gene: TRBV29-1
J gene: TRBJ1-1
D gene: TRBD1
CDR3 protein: CSVEWGQGRWTEAFF

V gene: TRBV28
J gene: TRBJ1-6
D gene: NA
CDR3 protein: CASNTRGSSYNSPLHF

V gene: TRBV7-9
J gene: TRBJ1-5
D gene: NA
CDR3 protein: CASSLDWRTFNQPQHF

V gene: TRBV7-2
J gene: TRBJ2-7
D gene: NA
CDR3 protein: CASSLLSAYEQYF

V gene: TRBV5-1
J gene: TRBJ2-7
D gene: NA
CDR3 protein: CASSFHRLRSYEQYF

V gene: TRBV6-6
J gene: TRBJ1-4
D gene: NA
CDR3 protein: CASSFQEKLFF

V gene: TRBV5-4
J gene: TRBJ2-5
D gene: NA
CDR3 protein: CASSLLQAETQYF

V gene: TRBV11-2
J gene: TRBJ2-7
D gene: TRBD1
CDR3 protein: CASSFPGTGEERGKQYF

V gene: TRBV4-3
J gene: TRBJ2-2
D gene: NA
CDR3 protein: CASSQGPGTSNTGELFF

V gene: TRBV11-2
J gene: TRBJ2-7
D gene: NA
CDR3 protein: CASSSSRGHSEQYF

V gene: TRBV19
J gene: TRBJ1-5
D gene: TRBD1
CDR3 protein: CASRRGTGDQPQHF

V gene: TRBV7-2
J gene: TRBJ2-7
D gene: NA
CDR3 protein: CASSTEDTFGYKQYF

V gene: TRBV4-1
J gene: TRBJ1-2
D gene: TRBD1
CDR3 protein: CASRQELNRGRLYGYTF

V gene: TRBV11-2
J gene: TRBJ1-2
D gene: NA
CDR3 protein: CASSFPPGTTANYGYTF

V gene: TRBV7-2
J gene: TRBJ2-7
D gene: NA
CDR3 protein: CASSLRTDSSYEQYF

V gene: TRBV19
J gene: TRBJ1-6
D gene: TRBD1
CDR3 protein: CASSKRQGVDSPLHF

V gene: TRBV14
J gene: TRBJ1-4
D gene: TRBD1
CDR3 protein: CASSQGDSNEKLFF

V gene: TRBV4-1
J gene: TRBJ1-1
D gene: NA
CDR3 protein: CASSQTARWDTEAFF

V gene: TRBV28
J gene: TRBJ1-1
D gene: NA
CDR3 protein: CASRLTPGGPGTEAFF

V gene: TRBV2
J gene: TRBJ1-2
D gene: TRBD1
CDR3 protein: CATGPRTGGGYTF

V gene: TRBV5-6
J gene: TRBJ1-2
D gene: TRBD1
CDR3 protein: CASSPDRGLIYGYTF

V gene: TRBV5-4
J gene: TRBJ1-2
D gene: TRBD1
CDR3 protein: CASSFVKGQVEYGYTF

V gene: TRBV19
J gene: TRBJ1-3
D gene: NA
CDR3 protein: CASSINRDSGNTIYF

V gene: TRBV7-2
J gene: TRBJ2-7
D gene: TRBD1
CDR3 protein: CASSLEDRGVEGYEQYF

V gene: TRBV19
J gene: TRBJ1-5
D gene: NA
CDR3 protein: CASSILRDNQPQHF

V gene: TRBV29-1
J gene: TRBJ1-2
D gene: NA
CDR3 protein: CSVEAQIGSYTF

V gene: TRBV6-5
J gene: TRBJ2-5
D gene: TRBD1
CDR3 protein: CASNPGQGLETQYF